This record concerns one T cell receptor beta chain sequence. The entry originates in a study of CD8 T cells in Susac syndrome. Random hexamers served to reverse transcribe about 0.5 to 1 ug RNA. The amplification used immunoSEQ multiplex PCR on TCR beta CDR3; it spanned 54 Vbeta and 13 Jbeta. TCRdb passed the immunoSEQ multiplex PCR reads through MiXCR, listing each CDR3 protein once. The sample has about 210,000 distinct CDR3 sequences, about 95% seen once. The multiple sclerosis controls comprised treatment-naive patients whose relapsing-remitting disease was stable or active. V lost 0 bases and J lost 6, with 6 bases in between. This CDR3 spans 12 amino acids. CDR1 and CDR2 from the germline V gene are DFQATT and SNEGSKA (reference sequence).

This chain uses TRBV20-1 with TRBJ1-5; D gene unclear. This receptor was identified in a human donor with multiple sclerosis. Sequencing was carried out using CD4+ T cells from PBMCs. The CDR3 nucleotides are TGCAGTGCTAGAGATATCGGTCAGCCCCAGCATTTT. This encodes CSARDIGQPQHF.